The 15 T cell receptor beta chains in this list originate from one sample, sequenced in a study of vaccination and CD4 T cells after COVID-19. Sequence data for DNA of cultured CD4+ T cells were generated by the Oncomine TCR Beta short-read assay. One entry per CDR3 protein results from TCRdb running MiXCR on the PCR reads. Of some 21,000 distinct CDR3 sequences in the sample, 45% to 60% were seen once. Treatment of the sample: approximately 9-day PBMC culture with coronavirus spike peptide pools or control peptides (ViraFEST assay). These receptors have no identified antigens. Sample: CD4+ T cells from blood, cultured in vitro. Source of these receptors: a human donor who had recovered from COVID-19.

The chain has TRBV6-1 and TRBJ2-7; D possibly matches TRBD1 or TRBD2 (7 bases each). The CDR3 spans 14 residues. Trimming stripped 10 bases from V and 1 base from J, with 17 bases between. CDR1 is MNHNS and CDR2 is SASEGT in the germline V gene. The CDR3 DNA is TGTGCCACACGGAGCGGGACAGAGTCCTACGAGCAGTACTTC. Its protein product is CATRSGTESYEQYF.

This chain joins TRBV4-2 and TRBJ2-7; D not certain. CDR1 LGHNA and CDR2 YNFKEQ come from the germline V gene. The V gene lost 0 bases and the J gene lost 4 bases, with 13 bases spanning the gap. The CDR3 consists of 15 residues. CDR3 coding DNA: TGTGCCAGCAGCCAAGATCCCGACTGGCTATACGAGCAGTACTTC. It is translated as CASSQDPDWLYEQYF.

The CDR3 DNA reads TGCAGTGCTAGGGGGCAGGGGAAGGCTGAAGCTTTCTTT. It is translated as CSARGQGKAEAFF. This chain uses TRBV20-1 with TRBJ1-1, with D maybe TRBD1 (6 bases). Between the trimmed V and J ends, which lost 3 bases and 6 bases, there was a span of 14 bases. The CDR3 is 13 residues long. Germline V gene data show CDR1 as DFQATT and CDR2 as SNEGSKA (reference sequence).

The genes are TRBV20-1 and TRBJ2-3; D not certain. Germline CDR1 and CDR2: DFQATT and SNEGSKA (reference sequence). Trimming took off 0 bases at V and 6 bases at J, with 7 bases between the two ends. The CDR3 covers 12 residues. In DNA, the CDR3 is TGCAGTGCTAGAGATGTGAAGGATACGCAGTATTTT. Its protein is CSARDVKDTQYF.

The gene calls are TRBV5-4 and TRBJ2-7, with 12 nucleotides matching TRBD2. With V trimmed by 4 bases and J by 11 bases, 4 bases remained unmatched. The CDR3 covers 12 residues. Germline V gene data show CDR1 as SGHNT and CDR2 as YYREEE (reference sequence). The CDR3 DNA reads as TGTGCCAGCAGCGTGACTAGCGGGAGCAAGTACTTC. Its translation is CASSVTSGSKYF. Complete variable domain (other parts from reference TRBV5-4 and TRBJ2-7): ETGVTQSPTHLIKTRGQQVTLRCSSQSGHNTVSWYQQALGQGPQFIFQYYREEENGRGNFPPRFSGLQFPNYSSELNVNALELDDSALYLCASSVTSGSKYFGPGTRLTVT.

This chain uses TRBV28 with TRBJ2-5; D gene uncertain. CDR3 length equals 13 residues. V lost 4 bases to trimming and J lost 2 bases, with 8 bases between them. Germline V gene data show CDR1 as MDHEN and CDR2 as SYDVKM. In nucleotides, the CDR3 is TGTGCCAGCAGTTCCGGGCAACAAGAGACCCAGTACTTC. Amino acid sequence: CASSSGQQETQYF.

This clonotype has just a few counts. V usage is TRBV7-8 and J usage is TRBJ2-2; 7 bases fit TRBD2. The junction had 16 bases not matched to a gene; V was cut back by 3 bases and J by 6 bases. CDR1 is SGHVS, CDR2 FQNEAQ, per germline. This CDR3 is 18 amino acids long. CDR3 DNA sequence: TGTGCCAGCAGCTTCACAAGATGGCGGGAGATCGGGGCCGGGGAGCTGTTTTTT. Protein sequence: CASSFTRWREIGAGELFF.

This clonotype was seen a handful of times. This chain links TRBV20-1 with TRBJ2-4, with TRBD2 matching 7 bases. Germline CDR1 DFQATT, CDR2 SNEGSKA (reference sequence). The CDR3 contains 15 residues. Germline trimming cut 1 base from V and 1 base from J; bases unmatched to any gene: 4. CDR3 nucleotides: TGCAGTGCTAGAGTGGGGGGGAGGGCCAAAAACATTCAGTACTTC. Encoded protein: CSARVGGRAKNIQYF.

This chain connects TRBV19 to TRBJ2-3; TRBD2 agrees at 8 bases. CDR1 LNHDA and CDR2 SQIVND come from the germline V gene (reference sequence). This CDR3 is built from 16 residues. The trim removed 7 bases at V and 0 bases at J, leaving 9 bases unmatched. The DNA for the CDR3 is TGTGCCAGTACCCCCACACTAGCGGCTAGCACAGATACGCAGTATTTT. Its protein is CASTPTLAASTDTQYF.

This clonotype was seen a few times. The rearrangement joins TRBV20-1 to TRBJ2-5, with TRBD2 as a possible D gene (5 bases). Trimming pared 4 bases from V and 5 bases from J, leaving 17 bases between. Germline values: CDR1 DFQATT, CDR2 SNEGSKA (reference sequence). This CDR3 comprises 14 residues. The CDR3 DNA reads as TGCAGTGCTAACTACCGGCGGGTTTCGGAGACCCAGTACTTC. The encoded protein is CSANYRRVSETQYF.

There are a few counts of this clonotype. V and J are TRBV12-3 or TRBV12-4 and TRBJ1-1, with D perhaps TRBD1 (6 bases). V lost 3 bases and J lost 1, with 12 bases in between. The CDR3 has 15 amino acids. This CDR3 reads CASSFQGRRNTEAFF. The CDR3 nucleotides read TGTGCCAGCAGTTTTCAGGGGCGGAGGAACACTGAAGCTTTCTTT.

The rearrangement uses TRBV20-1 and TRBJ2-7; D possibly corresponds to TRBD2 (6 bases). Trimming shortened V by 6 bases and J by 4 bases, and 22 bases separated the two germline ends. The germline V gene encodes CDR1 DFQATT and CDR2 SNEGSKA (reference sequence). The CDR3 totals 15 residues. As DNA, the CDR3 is TGCAGTGCCCCTTTGGGAAGGACTACCTTTTACGAGCAGTACTTC. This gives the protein CSAPLGRTTFYEQYF.

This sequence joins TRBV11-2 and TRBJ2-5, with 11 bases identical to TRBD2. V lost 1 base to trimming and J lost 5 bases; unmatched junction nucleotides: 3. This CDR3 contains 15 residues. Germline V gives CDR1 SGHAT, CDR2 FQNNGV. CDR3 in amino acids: CASSLAASGRETQYF. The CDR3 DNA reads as TGTGCCAGCAGCTTAGCTGCTAGCGGGAGGGAGACCCAGTACTTC.

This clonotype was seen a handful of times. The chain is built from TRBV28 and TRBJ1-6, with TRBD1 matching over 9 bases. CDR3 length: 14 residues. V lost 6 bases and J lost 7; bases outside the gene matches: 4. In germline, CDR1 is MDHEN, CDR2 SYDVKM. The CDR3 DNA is TGTGCCAGCAGGTTGGACAGGGGAAATTCACCCCTCCACTTT. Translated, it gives CASRLDRGNSPLHF.

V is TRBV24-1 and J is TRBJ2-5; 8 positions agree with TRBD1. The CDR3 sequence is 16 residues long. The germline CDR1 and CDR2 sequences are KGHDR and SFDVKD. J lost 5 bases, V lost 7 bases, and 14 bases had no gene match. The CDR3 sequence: CATSEDRGSIRETQYF. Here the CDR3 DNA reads TGTGCCACCAGCGAAGACAGGGGCTCGATCCGGGAGACCCAGTACTTC.